This T cell receptor (beta chain) was sequenced in a study of blood T cell repertoires in COVID-19. Sequencing was performed with immunoSEQ multiplex PCR; in TCRdb, only in-frame clones are kept and a portion is missing. The table lists approximately 50,000 clones, around 83% of them singletons. Germline CDR1 KGHDR, CDR2 SFDVKD. The CDR3 has 12 residues. V was cut by 5 bases and J by 5 bases, with 6 bases left in between. This receptor was identified in a human donor in a cohort sampled during active COVID-19. The chain uses TRBV24-1 and TRBJ2-1; D is possibly TRBD1 (5 bases). The sample comprised peripheral blood. In DNA form, the CDR3 reads TGTGCCACCAGTGGACAGAACAATGAGCAGTTCTTC. Translation gives CATSGQNNEQFF.